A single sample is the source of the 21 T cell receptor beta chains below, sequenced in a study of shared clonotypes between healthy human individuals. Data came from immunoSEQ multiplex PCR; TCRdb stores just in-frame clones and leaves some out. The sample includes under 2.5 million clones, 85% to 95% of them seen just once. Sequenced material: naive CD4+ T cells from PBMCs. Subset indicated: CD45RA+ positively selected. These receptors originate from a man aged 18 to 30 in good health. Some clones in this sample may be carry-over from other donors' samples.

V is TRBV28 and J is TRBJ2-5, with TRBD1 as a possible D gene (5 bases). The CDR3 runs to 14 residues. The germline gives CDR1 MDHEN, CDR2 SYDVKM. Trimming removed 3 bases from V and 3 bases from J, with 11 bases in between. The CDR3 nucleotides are TGTGCCAGCAGTTTCCCCCGGACAAAAGAGACCCAGTACTTC. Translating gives CASSFPRTKETQYF.

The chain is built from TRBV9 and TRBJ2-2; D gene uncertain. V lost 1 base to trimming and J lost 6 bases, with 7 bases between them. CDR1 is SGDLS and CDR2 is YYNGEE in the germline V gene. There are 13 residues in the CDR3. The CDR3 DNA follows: TGTGCCAGCAGCGTAAGCAGTGCCGGGGAGCTGTTTTTT. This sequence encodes CASSVSSAGELFF.

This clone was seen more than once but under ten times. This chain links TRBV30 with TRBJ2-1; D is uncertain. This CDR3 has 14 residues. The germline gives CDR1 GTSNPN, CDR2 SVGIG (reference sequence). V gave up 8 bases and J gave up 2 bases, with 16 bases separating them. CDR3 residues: CATLSVSAYNEQFF. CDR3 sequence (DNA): TGTGCCACCCTCTCGGTGTCGGCCTACAATGAGCAGTTCTTC.

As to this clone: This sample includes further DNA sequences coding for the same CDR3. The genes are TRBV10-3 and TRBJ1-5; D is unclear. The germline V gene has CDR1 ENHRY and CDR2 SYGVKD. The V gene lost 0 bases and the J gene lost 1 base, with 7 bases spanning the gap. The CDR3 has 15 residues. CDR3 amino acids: CAISESTGSNQPQHF. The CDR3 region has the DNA TGTGCCATCAGTGAGTCGACTGGGAGCAATCAGCCCCAGCATTTT.

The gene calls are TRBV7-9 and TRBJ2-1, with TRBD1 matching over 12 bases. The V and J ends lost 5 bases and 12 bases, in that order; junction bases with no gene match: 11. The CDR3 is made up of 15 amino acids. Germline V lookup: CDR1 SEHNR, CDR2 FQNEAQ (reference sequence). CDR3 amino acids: CASSPTGTGGRGQFF. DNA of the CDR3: TGTGCCAGCAGCCCGACCGGGACAGGGGGCCGAGGGCAGTTCTTC.

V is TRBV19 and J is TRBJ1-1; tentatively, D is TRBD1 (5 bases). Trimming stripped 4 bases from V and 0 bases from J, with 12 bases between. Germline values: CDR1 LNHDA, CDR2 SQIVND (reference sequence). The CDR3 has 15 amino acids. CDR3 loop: CASSRGLGLNTEAFF. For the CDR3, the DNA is TGTGCCAGTAGTAGGGGCTTGGGGCTGAACACTGAAGCTTTCTTT. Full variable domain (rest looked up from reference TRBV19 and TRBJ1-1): DGGITQSPKYLFRKEGQNVTLSCEQNLNHDAMYWYRQDPGQGLRLIYYSQIVNDFQKGDIAEGYSVSREKKESFPLTVTSAQKNPTAFYLCASSRGLGLNTEAFFGQGTRLTVV.

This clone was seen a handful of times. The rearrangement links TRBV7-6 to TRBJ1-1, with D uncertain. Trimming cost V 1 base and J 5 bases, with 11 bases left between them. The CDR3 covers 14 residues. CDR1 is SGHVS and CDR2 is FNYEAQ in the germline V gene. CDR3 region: CASSLEFAGTEAFF. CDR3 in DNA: TGTGCCAGCAGCTTAGAATTCGCGGGGACTGAAGCTTTCTTT.

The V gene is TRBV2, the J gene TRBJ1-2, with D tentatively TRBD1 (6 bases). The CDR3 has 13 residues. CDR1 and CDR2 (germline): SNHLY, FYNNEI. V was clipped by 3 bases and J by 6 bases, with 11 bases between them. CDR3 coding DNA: TGTGCCAGCAGTGACGACAGGACCGATGGCTACACCTTC. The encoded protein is CASSDDRTDGYTF.

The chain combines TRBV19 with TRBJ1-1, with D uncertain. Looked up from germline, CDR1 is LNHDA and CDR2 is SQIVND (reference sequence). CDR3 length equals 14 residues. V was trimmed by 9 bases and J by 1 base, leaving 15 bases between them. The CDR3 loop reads CASSGGWQNTEAFF. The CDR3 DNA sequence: TGTGCCAGCTCGGGAGGATGGCAGAACACTGAAGCTTTCTTT.

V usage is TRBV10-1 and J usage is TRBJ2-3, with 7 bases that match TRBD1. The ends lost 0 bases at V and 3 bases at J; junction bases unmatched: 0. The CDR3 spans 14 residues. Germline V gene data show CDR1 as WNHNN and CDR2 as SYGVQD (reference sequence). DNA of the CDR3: TGCGCCAGCAGTGAGTCGGGACAGACAGATACGCAGTATTTT. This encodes CASSESGQTDTQYF.

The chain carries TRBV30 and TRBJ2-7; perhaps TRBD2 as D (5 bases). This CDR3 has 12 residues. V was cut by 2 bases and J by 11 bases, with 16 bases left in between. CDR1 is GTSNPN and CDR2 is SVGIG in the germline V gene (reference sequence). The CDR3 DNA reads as TGTGCCTGGAGTCCGGTTCTAGGGAGAGAGTACTTC. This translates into CAWSPVLGREYF. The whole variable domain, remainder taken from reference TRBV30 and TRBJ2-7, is SQTIHQWPATLVQPVGSPLSLECTVEGTSNPNLYWYRQAAGRGLQLLFYSVGIGQISSEVPQNLSASRPQDRQFILSSKKLLLSDSGFYLCAWSPVLGREYFGPGTRLTVT.

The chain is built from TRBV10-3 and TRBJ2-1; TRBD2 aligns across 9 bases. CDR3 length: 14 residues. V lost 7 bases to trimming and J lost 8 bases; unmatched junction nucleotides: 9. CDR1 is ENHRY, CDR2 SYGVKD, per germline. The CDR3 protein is CAIKVRLADDEQFF. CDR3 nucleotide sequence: TGTGCCATCAAGGTTCGACTAGCGGACGATGAGCAGTTCTTC.

The CDR3 loop reads CASSRADTFSYNEQFF. DNA for the CDR3: TGTGCCAGCAGCCGAGCGGACACCTTCTCCTACAATGAGCAGTTCTTC. The rearrangement uses TRBV28 and TRBJ2-1; D is tentatively TRBD1 or TRBD2 (5 bases each). Deletions cut 6 bases from V and 0 bases from J, with 15 bases between. Germline loops: CDR1 MDHEN, CDR2 SYDVKM. The CDR3 covers 16 residues.

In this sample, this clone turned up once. The CDR3 protein is CASSIQGAITGELFF. The CDR3 bases are TGTGCCAGTAGTATACAGGGGGCCATCACCGGGGAGCTGTTTTTT. This rearrangement joins TRBV19 to TRBJ2-2, with TRBD1 matching 8 bases. Germline V gene data show CDR1 as LNHDA and CDR2 as SQIVND (reference sequence). V shed 2 bases and J 4 bases; nucleotides not matched to a gene: 3. The CDR3 is made up of 15 amino acids.

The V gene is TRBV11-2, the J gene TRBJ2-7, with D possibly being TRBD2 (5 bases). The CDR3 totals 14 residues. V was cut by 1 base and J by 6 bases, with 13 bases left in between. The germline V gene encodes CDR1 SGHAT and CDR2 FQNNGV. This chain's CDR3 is CASSLGSGRFEQYF. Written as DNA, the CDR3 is TGTGCCAGCAGCTTAGGGAGCGGCCGGTTCGAGCAGTACTTC.

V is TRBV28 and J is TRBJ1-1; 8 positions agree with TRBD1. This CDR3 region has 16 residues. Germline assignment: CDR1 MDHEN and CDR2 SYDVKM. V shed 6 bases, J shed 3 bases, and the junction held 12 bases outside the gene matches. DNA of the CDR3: TGTGCCAGCAGAGCCTTCCGGGACAGGAGTCACACTGAAGCTTTCTTT. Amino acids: CASRAFRDRSHTEAFF.

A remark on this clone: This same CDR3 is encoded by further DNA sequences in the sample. CDR3 loop: CASSSPNEKLFF. In DNA form, the CDR3 reads TGTGCCAGCAGTTCGCCTAATGAAAAACTGTTTTTT. V usage is TRBV28 and J usage is TRBJ1-4, with D unresolved. The germline gives CDR1 MDHEN, CDR2 SYDVKM. V lost 4 bases and J 3 bases, leaving 3 bases between the germline ends. CDR3 length: 12 residues.

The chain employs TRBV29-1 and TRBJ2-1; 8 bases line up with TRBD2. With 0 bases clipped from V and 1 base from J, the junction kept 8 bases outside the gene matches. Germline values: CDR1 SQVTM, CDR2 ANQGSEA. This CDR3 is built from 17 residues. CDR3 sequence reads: CSVEDLDGRGSYNEQFF. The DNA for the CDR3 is TGCAGCGTTGAAGATCTCGACGGGAGGGGGTCCTACAATGAGCAGTTCTTC.

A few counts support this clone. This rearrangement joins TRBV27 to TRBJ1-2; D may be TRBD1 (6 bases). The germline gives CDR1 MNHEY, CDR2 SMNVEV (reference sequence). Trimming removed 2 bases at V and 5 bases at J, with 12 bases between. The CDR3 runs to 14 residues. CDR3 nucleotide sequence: TGTGCCAGCAGTTTACGACAGGCCGAGTATGGCTACACCTTC. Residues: CASSLRQAEYGYTF.

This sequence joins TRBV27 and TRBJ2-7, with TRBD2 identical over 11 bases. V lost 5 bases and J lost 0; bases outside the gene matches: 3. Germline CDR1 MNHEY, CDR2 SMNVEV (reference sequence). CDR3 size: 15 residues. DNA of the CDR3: TGTGCCAGCAGTGTTGGACTAGCGGGCTCCTACGAGCAGTACTTC. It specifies CASSVGLAGSYEQYF.

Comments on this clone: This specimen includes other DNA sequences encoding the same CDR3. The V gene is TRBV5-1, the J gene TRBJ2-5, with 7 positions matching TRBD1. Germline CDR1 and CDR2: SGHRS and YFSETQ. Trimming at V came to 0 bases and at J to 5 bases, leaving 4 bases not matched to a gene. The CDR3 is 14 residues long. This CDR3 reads CASSLGQGRETQYF. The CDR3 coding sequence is TGCGCCAGCAGCTTGGGACAGGGAAGGGAGACCCAGTACTTC.